Here is one T cell receptor beta chain with its context. Antigen specificity is unknown. Clones were sequenced by immunoSEQ multiplex PCR, and TCRdb holds only the in-frame ones, with some missing. In the table there are 140,000 to 150,000 clones, about 86% of which are singletons. Looked up from germline, CDR1 is SGHNT and CDR2 is YYREEE (reference sequence). This CDR3 comprises 16 residues. The V end lost 0 bases, the J end lost 3 bases, and 15 bases lay between the germline ends. The data were obtained in a study of T cell responses to AZD1222 COVID-19 vaccine. The study, taken as a whole, reports: Reportedly, nearly half of unique spike TCRs recognized epitopes outside B.1.351/B.1.1.7 mutations. Among the donors, most were white British and more were female, and clonal diversity was possibly underestimated.

V and J are TRBV5-4 and TRBJ1-2; D gene unclear. The source material was peripheral blood, sampled 28 days after the second AZD1222 dose. This TCR came from an adult who received the AZD1222 COVID-19 vaccine. DNA for the CDR3: TGTGCCAGCAGCTTGGGTCTTTTCCCCTGGGACTATGGCTACACCTTC. As protein: CASSLGLFPWDYGYTF. Using reference TRBV5-4 and TRBJ1-2 for the parts outside the CDR3, the full variable domain is ETGVTQSPTHLIKTRGQQVTLRCSSQSGHNTVSWYQQALGQGPQFIFQYYREEENGRGNFPPRFSGLQFPNYSSELNVNALELDDSALYLCASSLGLFPWDYGYTFGSGTRLTVV.